The T cell receptor (beta chain) described here comes from a study of sequential checkpoint blockade in melanoma. Whole-study context: Both treatment sequences were followed by maintenance nivolumab.

V shed 10 bases and J 3 bases; nucleotides not matched to a gene: 7. This CDR3 has 13 residues. Looked up from germline, CDR1 is LNHDA and CDR2 is SQIVND (reference sequence). This clone was counted a few times. Described treatment: randomized to nivolumab then ipilimumab (arm A) or the reverse (arm B). Sorted cells were live CD3+CD8+, lacking CD19 and CD56, from PBMCs. Repertoires were generated with immunoSEQ multiplex PCR, while TCRdb's copy carries only in-frame clones and drops some. The table lists 4,000 to 6,500 clones, 60% to 75% of them singletons. The chain employs TRBV19 and TRBJ1-1, with 8 bases that match TRBD1. This clonotype was sampled from a human donor with melanoma. The source was CD8+ T cells sorted from blood (inferred from file names), collected from a patient given nivolumab and ipilimumab in sequence. The CDR3 coding sequence is TGTGCCACTAACAGGGGGTGGTACACTGAAGCTTTCTTT. Translating gives CATNRGWYTEAFF.